What follows describes a single T cell receptor (beta chain). Antigen unknown. This sample is part of a study of T cell responses to AZD1222 COVID-19 vaccine. Whole-study results and caveats: The number of AZD1222 recipients seropositive at baseline was only 5 to 7. Among the donors, most were white British and more were female, and clonal diversity was possibly underestimated. When two AZD1222 doses had been given, Spike-specific TCR breadth and depth rose.

Sequenced by immunoSEQ multiplex PCR; TCRdb stores in-frame clones only, minus some. The repertoire holds over 150,000 clones, with 90% to 95% as singletons. V was pared by 3 bases and J by 0 bases, with 8 bases between. This CDR3 has 14 residues. Per germline, CDR1 MNHNS and CDR2 SASEGT. The specimen comprised peripheral blood, sampled 28 days after the second dose of the MenACWY control vaccine. This TCR was recovered from an adult who received the MenACWY meningococcal vaccine as a control. The chain carries TRBV6-1 and TRBJ1-2; D is ambiguous. The CDR3 protein is CASSDGRTNYGYTF. The CDR3 DNA follows: TGTGCCAGCAGTGACGGGAGAACTAACTATGGCTACACCTTC.